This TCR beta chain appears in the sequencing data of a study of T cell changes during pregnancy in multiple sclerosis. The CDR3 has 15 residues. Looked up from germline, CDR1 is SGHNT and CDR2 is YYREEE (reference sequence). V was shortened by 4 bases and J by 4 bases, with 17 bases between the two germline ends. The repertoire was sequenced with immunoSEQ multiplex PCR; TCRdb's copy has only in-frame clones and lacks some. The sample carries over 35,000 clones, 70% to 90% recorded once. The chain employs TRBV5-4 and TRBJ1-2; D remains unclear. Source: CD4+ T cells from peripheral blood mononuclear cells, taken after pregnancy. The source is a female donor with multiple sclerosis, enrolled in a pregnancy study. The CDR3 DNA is TGTGCCAGCAGCAATCGCGGAGTCCTTCCCTATGGCTACACCTTC. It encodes CASSNRGVLPYGYTF.